Below are 9 T cell receptor beta chains sequenced from a single sample in a study of T cell changes during pregnancy in multiple sclerosis (dated by TCRdb to 2018 to 2020). The library was built by means of the immunoSEQ multiplex PCR assay. This is the immuneACCESS table as TCRdb keeps it, with only in-frame sequences that have V and J called. A part of the clones is gone; compared with another copy, unresolved V genes explain less than half, and the rest is unexplained. Within this sample are 60,000 or so clones, with about nine tenths of them counted one time only. The ten top clones hold about 2% of the sample. The sequencing here drew on peripheral blood, taken in the second trimester of pregnancy. The receptors derive from a female donor in good health, enrolled as a control in a pregnancy study.

In regard to this clone: One end of the junction fails to match germline, which may point to a read error. The gene calls are TRBV7-7 and TRBJ1-4, with TRBD1 identical over 9 bases. Germline CDR1 SSHAT, CDR2 FNYEAQ (reference sequence). CDR3 length equals 15 residues. The CDR3 region has the DNA TGTGCTAGCAGCCCCCAACAGGGGGCGAATGAAAAACTGTTTTTT. This encodes CASSPQQGANEKLFF.

The V and J genes are TRBV5-1 and TRBJ2-3; TRBD1 matches at 8 bases. The V gene end was trimmed by 4 bases and the J gene end by 1 base; junction bases not matched to a gene: 5. This CDR3 spans 15 amino acids. Germline values: CDR1 SGHRS, CDR2 YFSETQ. Written as DNA, the CDR3 is TGCGCCAGCAGCGCTCACAGGGGGGGCACAGATACGCAGTATTTT. Protein: CASSAHRGGTDTQYF.

This clone is a singleton in its sample. This rearrangement joins TRBV6-1 to TRBJ2-7; D may be TRBD2 (5 bases). This CDR3 is built from 12 residues. Germline V gene sequence: CDR1 MNHNS, CDR2 SASEGT. Trimming took off 10 bases at V and 6 bases at J, with 16 bases between the two ends. The CDR3, as DNA: TGTGCCACCGGGGTTGGGGTTCGCGAGCAGTACTTC. This sequence encodes CATGVGVREQYF.

V and J are TRBV5-1 and TRBJ1-2; a weak D match, TRBD1 (5 bases). Trimming removed 1 base at V and 3 bases at J, with 13 bases between. The CDR3 is 15 residues long. Per the germline V gene, CDR1 is SGHRS and CDR2 is YFSETQ. The CDR3 spells CASSLRQGTDYGYTF. DNA for the CDR3: TGCGCCAGCAGCTTGCGGCAGGGAACGGACTATGGCTACACCTTC.

The gene calls are TRBV4-1 and TRBJ2-5; tentatively, D is TRBD2 (6 bases). Trimming stripped 5 bases from V and 3 bases from J, with 10 bases between. This CDR3 comprises 13 residues. Germline V CDR1 and CDR2: MGHRA, YSYEKL. CDR3 sequence: CASSVADKETQYF. The CDR3, as DNA: TGCGCCAGCAGCGTAGCGGACAAAGAGACCCAGTACTTC.

The chain employs TRBV29-1 and TRBJ1-1, with D possibly TRBD1 on 5 matching bases. Deletions cut 4 bases from V and 5 bases from J, with 8 bases between. Germline lookup yields CDR1 SQVTM and CDR2 ANQGSEA. The CDR3 consists of 11 residues. The CDR3 loop reads CSVGGATEAFF. CDR3 bases: TGCAGCGTTGGTGGGGCTACTGAAGCTTTCTTT.

V and J are TRBV10-1 and TRBJ2-5, with 10 bases identical to TRBD2. Per the germline V gene, CDR1 is WNHNN and CDR2 is SYGVQD (reference sequence). The J segment lost 2 bases and the V segment lost 6 bases, leaving 3 bases of the junction unmatched. This CDR3 is built from 14 residues. The CDR3 reads CASSRTSGQETQYF. CDR3 bases: TGCGCCAGCAGCCGGACTAGCGGACAAGAGACCCAGTACTTC.

The genes are TRBV13 and TRBJ2-7; TRBD1 matches at 9 bases. The CDR3 sequence is 16 residues long. The V segment lost 5 bases and the J segment 6 bases; nucleotides outside the gene matches: 14. Germline V gives CDR1 PRHDT, CDR2 FYEKMQ (reference sequence). This chain's CDR3 is CASSAYPGQGISEQYF. The CDR3 DNA is TGTGCCAGCAGCGCCTACCCGGGACAGGGTATCTCCGAGCAGTACTTC. The full variable domain, its missing parts supplied by reference TRBV13 and TRBJ2-7, is AAGVIQSPRHLIKEKRETATLKCYPIPRHDTVYWYQQGPGQDPQFLISFYEKMQSDKGSIPDRFSAQQFSDYHSELNMSSLELGDSALYFCASSAYPGQGISEQYFGPGTRLTVT.

This clone showed up just once. CDR3 DNA: TGTGCCACCGGACAGGGAAGTGAAAAACTGTTTTTT. It specifies CATGQGSEKLFF. The V call is TRBV19, the J call TRBJ1-4; TRBD1 matches at 8 bases. CDR3 length: 12 residues. V was pared by 10 bases and J by 7 bases, with 5 bases of the junction left unmatched. From germline, CDR1 is LNHDA and CDR2 SQIVND (reference sequence).